The 30 T cell receptor beta chains below all came from one sample that was sequenced in a study of CD4 T cells in relation to SARS-CoV-2 and coronaviruses. Using immunoSEQ multiplex PCR, the repertoire was profiled, and TCRdb retains in-frame clones only, with some absent. The sample contains roughly 36,000 clones, 70% to 90% of which appear only once. Source material: memory CD4+ T cells from PBMCs. The receptors here all came from an adult with COVID-19.

The rearrangement joins TRBV5-6 to TRBJ2-3, with unresolved D. Germline V CDR1 and CDR2: SGHDT, YYEEEE. Trimming removed 4 bases at V and 6 bases at J, with 24 bases between. The CDR3 is 17 residues long. The CDR3 reads CASSPVGSWTAADTQYF. CDR3 in DNA: TGTGCCAGCAGCCCCGTCGGCAGTTGGACGGCCGCCGATACGCAGTATTTT.

The V call is TRBV6-5, the J call TRBJ2-3; TRBD2 is a possible D gene (5 bases). Trimming shortened V by 7 bases and J by 1 base, and 15 bases separated the two germline ends. The CDR3 covers 15 residues. Germline V gene lookup returns CDR1 MNHEY and CDR2 SVGAGI. CDR3 amino acids: CASTDGGPGTDTQYF. Written as DNA, the CDR3 is TGTGCCAGCACCGATGGAGGCCCTGGCACAGATACGCAGTATTTT.

The chain couples TRBV5-1 to TRBJ1-2; maybe TRBD1 (5 bases). The ends were cut back, 3 bases at V and 4 bases at J, with 16 bases in the middle. This CDR3 comprises 15 residues. Germline V gene lookup returns CDR1 SGHRS and CDR2 YFSETQ. The CDR3 sequence: CASSSSRDAGYGYTF. DNA of the CDR3: TGCGCCAGCAGCTCCTCCCGGGACGCCGGCTATGGCTACACCTTC.

This clone came up once. The chain recombines TRBV9 with TRBJ2-1, with 12 bases lining up with TRBD2. The germline gives CDR1 SGDLS, CDR2 YYNGEE. After removal of 0 bases from V and 8 bases from J, the junction contained 9 bases not matched to a gene. This CDR3 comprises 17 residues. The CDR3 DNA sequence: TGTGCCAGCAGCGTAGGGCTCGGACTAGCGGGAAACGATGAGCAGTTCTTC. It translates to CASSVGLGLAGNDEQFF.

The chain is built from TRBV28 and TRBJ2-1, with unresolved D. The germline gives CDR1 MDHEN, CDR2 SYDVKM. The CDR3 length is 12 residues. Between the trimmed V and J ends, which lost 2 bases and 4 bases, there was a span of 3 bases. The CDR3 loop is CASSLLYNEQFF. For the CDR3, the DNA is TGTGCCAGCAGTTTACTTTACAATGAGCAGTTCTTC.

The V call is TRBV5-5, the J call TRBJ1-2; D not certain. The CDR3 sequence is 15 residues long. Germline lookup yields CDR1 SGHKS and CDR2 YYEKEE (reference sequence). Trimming took 0 bases from V and 2 from J, leaving 11 bases between them. CDR3 nucleotides: TGTGCCAGCAGCTTGGCGGCAGGACCCAACTATGGCTACACCTTC. Translation gives CASSLAAGPNYGYTF.

The chain has TRBV6-5 and TRBJ2-3; 9 bases line up with TRBD1. V lost 8 bases and J lost 6; bases outside the gene matches: 3. Germline CDR1 and CDR2: MNHEY and SVGAGI. This CDR3 region has 12 residues. As DNA, the CDR3 is TGTGCCAGCGGGACAGGGACGGATACGCAGTATTTT. Translating gives CASGTGTDTQYF.

CDR3 DNA: TGTGCCAGCAGTTCAGGGGGTCAGGGCACAGATACGCAGTATTTT. Protein product: CASSSGGQGTDTQYF. The chain joins TRBV28 to TRBJ2-3, with TRBD1 identical over 7 bases. V was clipped by 4 bases and J by 1 base; unmatched bases: 5. Germline-derived CDR1 and CDR2 are MDHEN and SYDVKM. The CDR3 spans 15 residues.

The chain recombines TRBV28 with TRBJ2-1; 7 nucleotides line up with TRBD2. The CDR3 spans 16 residues. After removal of 2 bases from V and 4 bases from J, the junction contained 8 bases not matched to a gene. Germline lookup yields CDR1 MDHEN and CDR2 SYDVKM. The CDR3 protein is CASSLTSGDLYNEQFF. The DNA of the CDR3 is TGTGCCAGCAGTTTAACCAGCGGGGATCTTTACAATGAGCAGTTCTTC.

The chain's CDR3 is CASSWTPSYEQYF. CDR3 bases: TGTGCCAGCAGCTGGACACCGTCCTACGAGCAGTACTTC. The chain couples TRBV7-9 to TRBJ2-7, with D possibly TRBD1 on 5 matching bases. V lost 4 bases to trimming and J lost 1 base, with 8 bases between them. Germline CDR1 reads SEHNR; CDR2 reads FQNEAQ (reference sequence). The CDR3 extends over 13 amino acids.

The V and J genes are TRBV29-1 and TRBJ2-2, with D perhaps matching TRBD1 or TRBD2 (5 bases each). This CDR3 contains 13 residues. Germline V CDR1 and CDR2: SQVTM, ANQGSEA. This CDR3 is CGFRGAFSGELFF. CDR3 sequence (DNA): TGCGGTTTTCGAGGGGCTTTCTCCGGGGAGCTGTTTTTT.

The rearrangement uses TRBV11-3 and TRBJ2-1, with D unresolved. V lost 0 bases and J 5 bases, leaving 11 bases between the germline ends. Germline CDR1 reads SGHNT; CDR2 reads YENEEA. The CDR3 is 15 residues long. The CDR3 region is CASSLEGARNNEQFF. For the CDR3, the DNA is TGTGCCAGCAGCTTAGAAGGTGCGCGGAACAATGAGCAGTTCTTC.

The chain uses TRBV18 and TRBJ2-1, with no clear D. V lost 3 bases and J lost 4, with 13 bases in between. The CDR3 consists of 15 residues. Germline assignment: CDR1 KGHSH and CDR2 LQKENI. The CDR3 reads CASSPTGRGYNEQFF. CDR3 DNA: TGTGCCAGCTCACCTACTGGGCGCGGATACAATGAGCAGTTCTTC.

CDR3 sequence (DNA): TGTGCCAGCAGCAAAACTAGGACTAGGGGATGGGAGCAGTTCTTC. It codes for CASSKTRTRGWEQFF. This chain uses TRBV21-1 with TRBJ2-1; the table's D call, TRBD2, has no DNA check behind it. TRBV21-1 is marked as a pseudogene. The CDR3 runs 15 residues.

V gene TRBV9 combines with J gene TRBJ2-5; perhaps TRBD1 as D (5 bases). The CDR3 covers 15 residues. Germline V gives CDR1 SGDLS, CDR2 YYNGEE. Trimming removed 0 bases at V and 5 bases at J, with 14 bases between. In DNA, the CDR3 is TGTGCCAGCAGCGTAGGAGGCAGGGTGGAGGAGACCCAGTACTTC. Protein: CASSVGGRVEETQYF.

This chain links TRBV7-3 with TRBJ2-2; 11 bases line up with TRBD2. The CDR3 has 15 amino acids. After removal of 6 bases from V and 7 bases from J, the junction contained 7 bases not matched to a gene. Germline CDR1 SGHTA, CDR2 FQGTGA. The CDR3: CASSYSGRAFGELFF. CDR3 in DNA: TGTGCCAGCAGTTATAGCGGGAGGGCCTTCGGGGAGCTGTTTTTT.

The chain links TRBV7-9 to TRBJ2-5, with 9 bases aligning to TRBD1. Germline V gives CDR1 SEHNR, CDR2 FQNEAQ (reference sequence). This CDR3 has 17 amino acids. With V trimmed by 1 base and J by 2 bases, 8 bases remained unmatched. Here the CDR3 DNA reads TGTGCCAGCAGCTTAGGGACCGGGACAGGGATTCAAGAGACCCAGTACTTC. It is translated as CASSLGTGTGIQETQYF.

This chain links TRBV10-3 with TRBJ2-3; either TRBD1 or TRBD2 may supply D (6 bases each). This CDR3 comprises 12 residues. The V gene's germline CDR1 is ENHRY and CDR2 SYGVKD. Trimming removed 10 bases from V and 4 bases from J, with 12 bases in between. CDR3 nucleotide sequence: TGTGCCAGCGAGGGGGACTCAGATACGCAGTATTTT. This encodes CASEGDSDTQYF.

Here the CDR3 reads CASSLSRLAAGQETQYF. The CDR3 DNA follows: TGTGCCAGCAGCTTGTCCCGACTAGCAGCCGGCCAAGAGACCCAGTACTTC. The chain recombines TRBV5-5 with TRBJ2-5; 7 nucleotides align to TRBD2. Trimming removed 1 base from V and 1 base from J; junction bases left unmatched: 10. CDR3 size: 17 residues. Per germline, CDR1 SGHKS and CDR2 YYEKEE (reference sequence).

The rearrangement links TRBV30 to TRBJ2-7; 15 nucleotides line up with TRBD2. The J segment lost 6 bases and the V segment lost 2 bases, leaving 8 bases of the junction unmatched. This CDR3 region has 16 residues. Germline-derived CDR1 and CDR2 are GTSNPN and SVGIG (reference sequence). The CDR3 reads CAWSKGLAGGSGEQYF. The CDR3 DNA reads TGTGCCTGGAGTAAGGGACTAGCGGGAGGTTCCGGCGAGCAGTACTTC.

This clone was recorded once. The rearrangement uses TRBV4-1 and TRBJ2-1, with TRBD2 matching over 9 bases. Germline V gene data show CDR1 as MGHRA and CDR2 as YSYEKL. Germline trimming cut 0 bases from V and 7 bases from J; bases unmatched to any gene: 10. The CDR3 is 17 residues long. CDR3 sequence: CASSQDLGREGSNEQFF. DNA for the CDR3: TGCGCCAGCAGCCAAGATTTAGGGCGGGAGGGCTCTAATGAGCAGTTCTTC.

The CDR3 loop is CASSLAGVKLFF. As DNA, the CDR3 is TGTGCCAGCAGCTTAGCGGGAGTAAAGCTGTTTTTT. The chain has TRBV11-2 and TRBJ2-2, with D maybe TRBD2 (6 bases). Germline V gene lookup returns CDR1 SGHAT and CDR2 FQNNGV. This CDR3 contains 12 residues. V was cut by 1 base and J by 12 bases, with 9 bases left in between.

V gene TRBV5-1 combines with J gene TRBJ1-4; a weak D match, TRBD1 (5 bases). The CDR3 runs 17 residues. V was cut by 0 bases and J by 7 bases, with 19 bases left in between. Germline CDR1 and CDR2: SGHRS and YFSETQ. The CDR3 reads CASSLAAGGGRSEKLFF. The DNA of the CDR3 is TGCGCCAGCAGCTTGGCCGCCGGGGGTGGTCGGAGTGAAAAACTGTTTTTT. Drawing the rest from reference TRBV5-1 and TRBJ1-4, the complete variable domain is KAGVTQTPRYLIKTRGQQVTLSCSPISGHRSVSWYQQTPGQGLQFLFEYFSETQRNKGNFPGRFSGRQFSNSRSEMNVSTLELGDSALYLCASSLAAGGGRSEKLFFGSGTQLSVL.

V gene TRBV20-1 combines with J gene TRBJ2-1; D perhaps matches TRBD2 (5 bases). The CDR3 totals 14 residues. The ends were cut back, 5 bases at V and 5 bases at J, with 16 bases in the middle. Germline V CDR1 and CDR2: DFQATT, SNEGSKA (reference sequence). CDR3 sequence (DNA): TGCAGTGCTCGTGGCGGTAGCGTCAACAATGAGCAGTTCTTC. Its translation is CSARGGSVNNEQFF.

This rearrangement joins TRBV24-1 to TRBJ2-2; tentatively, D is TRBD2 (6 bases). The CDR3 sequence is 13 residues long. Trimming pared 2 bases from V and 6 bases from J, leaving 6 bases between. CDR1 KGHDR and CDR2 SFDVKD come from the germline V gene. CDR3 nucleotide sequence: TGTGCCACCAGTGATTCGGGGGCCGGGGAGCTGTTTTTT. Protein product: CATSDSGAGELFF.

V usage is TRBV2 and J usage is TRBJ1-5, with a possible D match to TRBD1 (6 bases). Trimming pared 5 bases from V and 11 bases from J, leaving 10 bases between. Germline V gives CDR1 SNHLY, CDR2 FYNNEI. The CDR3 is 11 amino acids. CDR3 amino acids: CASSLGQSQHF. The DNA for the CDR3 is TGTGCCAGCAGTTTAGGACAGTCCCAGCATTTT. Complete variable domain (other parts from reference TRBV2 and TRBJ1-5): EPEVTQTPSHQVTQMGQEVILRCVPISNHLYFYWYRQILGQKVEFLVSFYNNEISEKSEIFDDQFSVERPDGSNFTLKIRSTKLEDSAMYFCASSLGQSQHFGDGTRLSIL.

The J gene is TRBJ2-3, the V gene TRBV5-1; weak D call: TRBD2 (6 bases). Per germline, CDR1 SGHRS and CDR2 YFSETQ. The CDR3 covers 16 residues. V lost 6 bases and J lost 1, with 18 bases in between. The CDR3 bases are TGCGCCAGCAACAATCGTCGGGGGAGCGGCACAGATACGCAGTATTTT. The encoded protein is CASNNRRGSGTDTQYF.

The rearrangement uses TRBV6-2 or TRBV6-3 and TRBJ1-4, with a tentative D call TRBD1 (5 bases). V dropped 5 bases and J dropped 10 bases, with 14 bases sitting between them. The length of the CDR3 is 13 residues. Germline loops: CDR1 MNHEY, CDR2 SVGEGT. DNA of the CDR3: TGTGCCAGCAGTAGGGACCACTGGGGAAAACTGTTTTTT. Its translation is CASSRDHWGKLFF.

The gene calls are TRBV9 and TRBJ2-1; D is uncertain. From germline, CDR1 is SGDLS and CDR2 YYNGEE. CDR3 length: 15 residues. Trimming stripped 0 bases from V and 10 bases from J, with 17 bases between. The CDR3 sequence is CASSVVPSGNREQFF. CDR3 nucleotide sequence: TGTGCCAGCAGCGTAGTCCCGTCGGGTAATCGGGAGCAGTTCTTC.

The chain has TRBV25-1 and TRBJ1-6; no clear D gene. CDR3 length: 14 amino acids. Per germline, CDR1 MGHDK and CDR2 SYGVNS. Trimming removed 4 bases at V and 10 bases at J, with 14 bases between. The CDR3 DNA sequence: TGTGCCAGCAGTGCTTCCTTCCCGATGTCACCCCTCCACTTT. Translated, it gives CASSASFPMSPLHF.